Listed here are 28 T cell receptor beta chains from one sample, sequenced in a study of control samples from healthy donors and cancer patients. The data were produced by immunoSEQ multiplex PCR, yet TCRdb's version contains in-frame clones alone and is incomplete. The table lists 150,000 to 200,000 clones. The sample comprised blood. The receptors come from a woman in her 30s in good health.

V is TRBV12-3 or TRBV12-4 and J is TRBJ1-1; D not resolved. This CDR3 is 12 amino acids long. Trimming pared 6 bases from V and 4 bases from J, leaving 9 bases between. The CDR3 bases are TGTGCCAGCAGAACCTCGGTCACTGAAGCTTTCTTT. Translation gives CASRTSVTEAFF.

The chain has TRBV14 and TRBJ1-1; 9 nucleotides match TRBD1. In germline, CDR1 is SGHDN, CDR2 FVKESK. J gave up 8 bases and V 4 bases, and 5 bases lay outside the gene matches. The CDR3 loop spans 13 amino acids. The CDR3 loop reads CASSLYGQGEAFF. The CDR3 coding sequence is TGTGCCAGCAGCCTATATGGACAGGGGGAAGCTTTCTTT.

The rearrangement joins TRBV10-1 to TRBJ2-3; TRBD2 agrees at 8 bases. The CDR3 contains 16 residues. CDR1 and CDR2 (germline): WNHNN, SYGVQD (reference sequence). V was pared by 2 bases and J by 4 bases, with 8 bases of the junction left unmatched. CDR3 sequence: CASSEPPGLVADTQYF. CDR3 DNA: TGCGCCAGCAGTGAGCCACCGGGACTAGTAGCAGATACGCAGTATTTT.

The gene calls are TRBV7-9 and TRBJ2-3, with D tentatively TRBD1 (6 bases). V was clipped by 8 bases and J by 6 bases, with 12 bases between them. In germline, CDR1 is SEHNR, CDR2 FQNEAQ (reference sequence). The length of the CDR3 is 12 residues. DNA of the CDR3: TGTGCCAGCTCCAGGGGCGGGGATACGCAGTATTTT. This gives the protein CASSRGGDTQYF. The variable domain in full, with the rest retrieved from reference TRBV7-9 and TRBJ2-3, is DTGVSQNPRHKITKRGQNVTFRCDPISEHNRLYWYRQTLGQGPEFLTYFQNEAQLEKSRLLSDRFSAERPKGSFSTLEIQRTEQGDSAMYLCASSRGGDTQYFGPGTRLTVL.

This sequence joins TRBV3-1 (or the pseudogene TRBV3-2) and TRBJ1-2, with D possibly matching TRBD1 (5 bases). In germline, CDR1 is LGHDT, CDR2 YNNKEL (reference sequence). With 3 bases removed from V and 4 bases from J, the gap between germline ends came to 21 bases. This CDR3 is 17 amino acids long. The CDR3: CASSHPNLGHFPYGYTF. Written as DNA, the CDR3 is TGTGCCAGCAGCCACCCAAACCTTGGACATTTCCCCTATGGCTACACCTTC.

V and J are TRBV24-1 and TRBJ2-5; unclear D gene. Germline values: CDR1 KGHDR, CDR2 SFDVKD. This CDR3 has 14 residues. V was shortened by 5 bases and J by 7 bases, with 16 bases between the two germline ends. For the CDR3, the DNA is TGTGCCACCAGTGGGTCGTACGGCCTTGCGACCCAGTACTTC. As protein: CATSGSYGLATQYF.

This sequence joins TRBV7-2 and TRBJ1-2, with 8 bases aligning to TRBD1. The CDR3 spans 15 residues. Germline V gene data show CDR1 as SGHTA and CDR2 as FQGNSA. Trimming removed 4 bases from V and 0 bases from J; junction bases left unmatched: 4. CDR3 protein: CASSSRDRTNYGYTF. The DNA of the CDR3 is TGTGCCAGCAGCTCCCGGGACAGGACTAACTATGGCTACACCTTC.

The CDR3 loop reads CASSQGHYEQYF. DNA for the CDR3: TGTGCCAGCAGCCAAGGCCACTACGAGCAGTACTTC. The chain employs TRBV3-1 (or the pseudogene TRBV3-2) and TRBJ2-7; unclear D gene. Trimming cost V 1 base and J 3 bases, with 4 bases left between them. Germline V gene sequence: CDR1 LGHDT, CDR2 YNNKEL (reference sequence). This CDR3 region has 12 residues.

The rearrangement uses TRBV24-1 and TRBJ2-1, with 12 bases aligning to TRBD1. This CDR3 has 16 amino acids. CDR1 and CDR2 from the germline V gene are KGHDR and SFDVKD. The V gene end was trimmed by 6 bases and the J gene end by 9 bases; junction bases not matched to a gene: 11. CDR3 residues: CATSHYRDRGRIEQFF. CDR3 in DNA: TGTGCCACCAGTCATTACCGGGACAGGGGGCGTATTGAGCAGTTCTTC.

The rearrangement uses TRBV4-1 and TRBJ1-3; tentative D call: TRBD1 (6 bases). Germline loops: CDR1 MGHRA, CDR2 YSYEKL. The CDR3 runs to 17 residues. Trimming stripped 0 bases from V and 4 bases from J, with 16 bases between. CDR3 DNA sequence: TGCGCCAGCAGCCAAGAGCCCCAGGGGATGGCGGGAAACACCATATATTTT. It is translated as CASSQEPQGMAGNTIYF.

DNA for the CDR3: TGTGCCAGCAGTCGGGAAGACCAAGAGACCCAGTACTTC. Amino acids: CASSREDQETQYF. The chain employs TRBV2 and TRBJ2-5; tentative D call: TRBD2 (5 bases). The V end lost 5 bases, the J end lost 0 bases, and 7 bases lay between the germline ends. This CDR3 comprises 13 residues. The V gene's germline CDR1 is SNHLY and CDR2 FYNNEI.

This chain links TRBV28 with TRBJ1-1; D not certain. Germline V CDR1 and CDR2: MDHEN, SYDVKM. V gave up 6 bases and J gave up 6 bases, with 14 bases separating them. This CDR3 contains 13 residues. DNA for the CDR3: TGTGCCAGCAGAATTGTAGGCGCTTCTGAAGCTTTCTTT. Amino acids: CASRIVGASEAFF.

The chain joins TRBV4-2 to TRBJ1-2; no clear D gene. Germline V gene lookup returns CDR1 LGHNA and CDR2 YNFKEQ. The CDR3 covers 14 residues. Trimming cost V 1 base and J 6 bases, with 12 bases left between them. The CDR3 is CASSQAHPRDGYTF. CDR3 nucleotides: TGTGCCAGCAGCCAAGCCCACCCAAGGGATGGCTACACCTTC.

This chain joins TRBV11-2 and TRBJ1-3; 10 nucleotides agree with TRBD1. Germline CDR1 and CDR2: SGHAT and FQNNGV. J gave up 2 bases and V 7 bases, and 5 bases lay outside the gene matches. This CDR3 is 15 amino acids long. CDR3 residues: CASKPGTGAGNTIYF. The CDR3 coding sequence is TGTGCCAGCAAACCTGGGACAGGGGCTGGAAACACCATATATTTT.

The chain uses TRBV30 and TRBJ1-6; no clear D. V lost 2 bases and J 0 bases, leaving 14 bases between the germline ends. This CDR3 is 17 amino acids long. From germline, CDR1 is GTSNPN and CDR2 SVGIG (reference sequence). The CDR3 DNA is TGTGCCTGGAGTTCGGGGAGAACTAGCTCCTATAATTCACCCCTCCACTTT. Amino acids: CAWSSGRTSSYNSPLHF.

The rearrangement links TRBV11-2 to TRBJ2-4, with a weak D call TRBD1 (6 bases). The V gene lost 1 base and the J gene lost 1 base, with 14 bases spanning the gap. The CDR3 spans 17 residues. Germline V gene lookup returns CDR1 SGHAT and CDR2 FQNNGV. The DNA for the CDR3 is TGTGCCAGCAGCTTAGGTCCCAGGGGTCTGGCCAAAAACATTCAGTACTTC. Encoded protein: CASSLGPRGLAKNIQYF.

CDR3: CASSIILGNTDTQYF. In nucleotides, the CDR3 is TGTGCCAGCAGCATCATACTAGGAAACACAGATACGCAGTATTTT. This sequence joins TRBV7-9 and TRBJ2-3; D possibly corresponds to TRBD2 (5 bases). Germline lookup yields CDR1 SEHNR and CDR2 FQNEAQ (reference sequence). The CDR3 totals 15 residues. The V end was cut by 5 bases, the J end by 2 bases, with 14 bases between.

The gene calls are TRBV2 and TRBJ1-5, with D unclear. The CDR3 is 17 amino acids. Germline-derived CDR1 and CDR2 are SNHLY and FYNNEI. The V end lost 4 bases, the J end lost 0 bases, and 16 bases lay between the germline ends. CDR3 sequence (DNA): TGTGCCAGCAGTGCCCCGGAGACGCAGAATAGCAATCAGCCCCAGCATTTT. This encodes CASSAPETQNSNQPQHF.

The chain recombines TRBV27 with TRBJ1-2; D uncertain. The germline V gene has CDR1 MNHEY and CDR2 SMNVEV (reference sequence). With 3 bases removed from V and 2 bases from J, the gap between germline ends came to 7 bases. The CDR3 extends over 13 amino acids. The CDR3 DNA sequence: TGTGCCAGCAGTTTGACGGGGAACTATGGCTACACCTTC. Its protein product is CASSLTGNYGYTF.

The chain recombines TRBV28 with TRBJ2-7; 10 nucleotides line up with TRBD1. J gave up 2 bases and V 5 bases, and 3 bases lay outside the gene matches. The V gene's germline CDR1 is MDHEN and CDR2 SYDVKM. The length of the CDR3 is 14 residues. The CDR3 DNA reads TGTGCCAGCAGTCCGACAGGGGGCCCCTACGAGCAGTACTTC. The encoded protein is CASSPTGGPYEQYF.

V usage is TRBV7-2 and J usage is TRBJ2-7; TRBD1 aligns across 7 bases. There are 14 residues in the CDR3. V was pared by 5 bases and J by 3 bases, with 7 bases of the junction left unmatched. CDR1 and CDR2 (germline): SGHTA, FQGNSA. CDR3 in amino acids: CASSVAGTVYEQYF. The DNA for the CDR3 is TGTGCCAGCAGCGTCGCCGGGACAGTCTACGAGCAGTACTTC. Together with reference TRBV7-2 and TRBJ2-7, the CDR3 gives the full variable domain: GAGVSQSPSNKVTEKGKDVELRCDPISGHTALYWYRQSLGQGLEFLIYFQGNSAPDKSGLPSDRFSAERTGGSVSTLTIQRTQQEDSAVYLCASSVAGTVYEQYFGPGTRLTVT.

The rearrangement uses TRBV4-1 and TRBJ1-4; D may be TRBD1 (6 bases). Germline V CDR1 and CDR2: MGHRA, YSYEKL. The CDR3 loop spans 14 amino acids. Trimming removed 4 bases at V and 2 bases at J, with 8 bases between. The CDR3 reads CASSPGVTNEKLFF. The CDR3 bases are TGCGCCAGCAGCCCAGGGGTTACTAATGAAAAACTGTTTTTT.

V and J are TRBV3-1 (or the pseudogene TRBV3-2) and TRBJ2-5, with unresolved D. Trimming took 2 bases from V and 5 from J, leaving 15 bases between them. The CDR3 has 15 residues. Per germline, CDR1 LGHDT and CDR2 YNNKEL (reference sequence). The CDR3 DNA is TGTGCCAGCAGCCAATTCTTGGGGAACCTTGAGACCCAGTACTTC. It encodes CASSQFLGNLETQYF.

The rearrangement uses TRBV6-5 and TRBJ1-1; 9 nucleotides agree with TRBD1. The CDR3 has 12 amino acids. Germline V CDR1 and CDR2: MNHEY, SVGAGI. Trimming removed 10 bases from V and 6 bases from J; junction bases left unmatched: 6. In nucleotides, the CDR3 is TGTGCCACCACAGGGGGCGAGGCTGAAGCTTTCTTT. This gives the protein CATTGGEAEAFF.

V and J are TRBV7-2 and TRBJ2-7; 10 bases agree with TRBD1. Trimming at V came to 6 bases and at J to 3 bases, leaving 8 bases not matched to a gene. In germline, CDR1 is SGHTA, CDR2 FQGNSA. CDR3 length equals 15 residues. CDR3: CASREPGQGFYEQYF. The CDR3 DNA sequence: TGTGCCAGCAGAGAGCCGGGACAGGGGTTCTACGAGCAGTACTTC.

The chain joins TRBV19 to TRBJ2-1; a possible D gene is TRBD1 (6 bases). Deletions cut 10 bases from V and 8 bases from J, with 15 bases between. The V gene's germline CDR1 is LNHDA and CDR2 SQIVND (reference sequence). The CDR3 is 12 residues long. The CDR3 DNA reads TGTGCCACCAGAAACAGGGCCGATGAGCAGTTCTTC. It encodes CATRNRADEQFF. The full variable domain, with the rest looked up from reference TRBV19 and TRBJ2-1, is DGGITQSPKYLFRKEGQNVTLSCEQNLNHDAMYWYRQDPGQGLRLIYYSQIVNDFQKGDIAEGYSVSREKKESFPLTVTSAQKNPTAFYLCATRNRADEQFFGPGTRLTVL.

The CDR3: CASISVGGYTF. DNA for the CDR3: TGTGCCAGCATCTCAGTGGGTGGCTACACCTTC. This chain links TRBV28 with TRBJ1-2; D not certain. Germline CDR1 and CDR2: MDHEN and SYDVKM. V gave up 7 bases and J gave up 7 bases, with 10 bases separating them. This CDR3 contains 11 residues.

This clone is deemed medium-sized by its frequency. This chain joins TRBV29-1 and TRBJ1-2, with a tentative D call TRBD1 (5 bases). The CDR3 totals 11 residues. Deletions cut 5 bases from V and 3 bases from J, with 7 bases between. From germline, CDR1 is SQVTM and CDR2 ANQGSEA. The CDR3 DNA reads TGCAGCGTTCAAGGGGACTATGGCTACACCTTC. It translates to CSVQGDYGYTF.